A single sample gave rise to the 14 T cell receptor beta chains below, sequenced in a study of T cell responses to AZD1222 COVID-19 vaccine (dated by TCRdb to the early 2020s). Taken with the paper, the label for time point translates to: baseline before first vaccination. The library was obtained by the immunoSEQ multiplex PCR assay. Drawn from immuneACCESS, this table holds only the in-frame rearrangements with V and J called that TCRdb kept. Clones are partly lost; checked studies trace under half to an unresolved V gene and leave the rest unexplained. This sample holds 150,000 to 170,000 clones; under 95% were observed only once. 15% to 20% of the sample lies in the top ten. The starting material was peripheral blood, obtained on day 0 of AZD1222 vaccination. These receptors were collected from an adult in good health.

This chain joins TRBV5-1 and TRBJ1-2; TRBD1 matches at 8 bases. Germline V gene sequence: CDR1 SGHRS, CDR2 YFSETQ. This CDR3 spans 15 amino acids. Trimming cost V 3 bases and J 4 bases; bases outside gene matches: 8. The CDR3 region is CASSWDLDRAYGYTF. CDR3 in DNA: TGCGCCAGCAGCTGGGATTTGGACAGGGCCTATGGCTACACCTTC.

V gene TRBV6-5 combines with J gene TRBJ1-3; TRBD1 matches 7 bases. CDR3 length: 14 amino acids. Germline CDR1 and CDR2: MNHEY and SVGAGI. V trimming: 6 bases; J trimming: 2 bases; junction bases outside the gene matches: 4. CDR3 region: CASRVDRAGNTIYF. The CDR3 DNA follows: TGTGCCAGCAGGGTCGACAGGGCTGGAAACACCATATATTTT.

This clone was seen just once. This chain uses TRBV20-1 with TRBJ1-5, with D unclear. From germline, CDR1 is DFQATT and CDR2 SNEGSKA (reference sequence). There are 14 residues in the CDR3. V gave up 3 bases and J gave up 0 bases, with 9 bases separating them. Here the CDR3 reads CSASAPHSNQPQHF. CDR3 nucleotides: TGCAGTGCTAGTGCGCCTCATAGCAATCAGCCCCAGCATTTT.

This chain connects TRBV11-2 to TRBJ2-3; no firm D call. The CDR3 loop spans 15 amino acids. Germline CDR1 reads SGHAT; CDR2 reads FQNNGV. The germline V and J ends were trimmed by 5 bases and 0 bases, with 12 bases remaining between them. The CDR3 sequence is CASSPFAESTDTQYF. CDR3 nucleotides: TGTGCCAGCAGCCCCTTCGCGGAAAGCACAGATACGCAGTATTTT.

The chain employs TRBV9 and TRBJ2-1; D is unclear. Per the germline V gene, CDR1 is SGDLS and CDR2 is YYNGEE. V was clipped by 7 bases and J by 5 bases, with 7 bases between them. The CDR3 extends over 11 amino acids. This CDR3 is CASGRNNEQFF. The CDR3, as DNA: TGTGCCAGCGGGCGGAACAATGAGCAGTTCTTC.

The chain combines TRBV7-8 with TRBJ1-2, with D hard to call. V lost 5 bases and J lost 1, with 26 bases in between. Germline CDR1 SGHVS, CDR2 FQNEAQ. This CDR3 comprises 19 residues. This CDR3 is CASSLRPPSVANLNYGYTF. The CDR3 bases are TGTGCCAGCAGCCTAAGACCTCCTTCGGTGGCCAACCTTAACTATGGCTACACCTTC.

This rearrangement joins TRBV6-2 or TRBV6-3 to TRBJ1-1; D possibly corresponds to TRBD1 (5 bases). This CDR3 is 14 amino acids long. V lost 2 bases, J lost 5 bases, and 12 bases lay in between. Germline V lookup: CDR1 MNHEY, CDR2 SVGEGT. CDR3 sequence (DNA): TGTGCCAGCAGTTACGGGGCAGGGAGGACTGAAGCTTTCTTT. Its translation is CASSYGAGRTEAFF.

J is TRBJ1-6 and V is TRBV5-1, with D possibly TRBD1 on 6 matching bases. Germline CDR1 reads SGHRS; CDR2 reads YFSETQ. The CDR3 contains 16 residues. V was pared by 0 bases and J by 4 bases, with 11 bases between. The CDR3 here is CASSLGQVHYNSPLHF. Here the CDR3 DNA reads TGCGCCAGCAGCTTGGGACAGGTGCATTATAATTCACCCCTCCACTTT.

CDR3 bases: TGTGCCAGCGGGTGGGCCTCCTCACACAATGAGCAGTTCTTC. Its translation: CASGWASSHNEQFF. The gene calls are TRBV7-4 and TRBJ2-1; D ambiguous. This CDR3 spans 14 amino acids. The germline V and J ends were trimmed by 8 bases and 5 bases, with 16 bases remaining between them. Germline V CDR1 and CDR2: SGHVT, SQSDAQ.

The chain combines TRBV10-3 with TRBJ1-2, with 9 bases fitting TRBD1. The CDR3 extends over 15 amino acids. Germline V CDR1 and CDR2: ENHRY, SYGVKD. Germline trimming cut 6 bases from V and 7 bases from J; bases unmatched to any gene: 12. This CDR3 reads CAIRPGTGPLGGYTF. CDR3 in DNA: TGTGCCATCAGGCCCGGGACAGGGCCCCTCGGTGGCTACACCTTC.

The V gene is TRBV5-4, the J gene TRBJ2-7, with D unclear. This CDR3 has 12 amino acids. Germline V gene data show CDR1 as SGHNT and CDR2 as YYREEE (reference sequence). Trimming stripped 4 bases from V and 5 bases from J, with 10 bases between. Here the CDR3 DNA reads TGTGCCAGCAGCGCACCTTTCCACGAGCAGTACTTC. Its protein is CASSAPFHEQYF.

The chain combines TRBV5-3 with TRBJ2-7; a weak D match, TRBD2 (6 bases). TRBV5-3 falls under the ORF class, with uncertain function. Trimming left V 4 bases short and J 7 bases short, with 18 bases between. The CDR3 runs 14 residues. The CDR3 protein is CARSPGEFNDEQYF. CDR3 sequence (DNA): TGTGCCAGAAGCCCGGGGGAGTTCAATGATGAGCAGTACTTC.

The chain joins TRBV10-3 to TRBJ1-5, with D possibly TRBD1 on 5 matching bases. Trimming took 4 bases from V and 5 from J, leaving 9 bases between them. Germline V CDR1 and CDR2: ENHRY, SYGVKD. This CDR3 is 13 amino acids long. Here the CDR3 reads CAISVQGDQPQHF. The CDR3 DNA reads TGTGCCATCAGTGTCCAGGGCGATCAGCCCCAGCATTTT.

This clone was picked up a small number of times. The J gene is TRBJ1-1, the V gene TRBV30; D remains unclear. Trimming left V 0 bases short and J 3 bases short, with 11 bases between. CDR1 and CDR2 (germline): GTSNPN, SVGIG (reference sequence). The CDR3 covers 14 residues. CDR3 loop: CAWSVRLADTEAFF. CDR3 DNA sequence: TGTGCCTGGAGTGTACGATTGGCGGACACTGAAGCTTTCTTT. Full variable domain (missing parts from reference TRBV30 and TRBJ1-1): SQTIHQWPATLVQPVGSPLSLECTVEGTSNPNLYWYRQAAGRGLQLLFYSVGIGQISSEVPQNLSASRPQDRQFILSSKKLLLSDSGFYLCAWSVRLADTEAFFGQGTRLTVV.